This TCR beta chain derives from a study of T cell responses to AZD1222 COVID-19 vaccine. Study results and caveats: Repertoire sampling was restricted to post-peak T cell response timepoints. Epitopes outside B.1.351 and B.1.1.7 mutated regions reportedly drew nearly half of spike TCRs. A mostly white British donor set with more females was recruited, and clonal diversity was possibly underestimated.

Deletions cut 3 bases from V and 8 bases from J, with 11 bases between. CDR3 size: 12 residues. Germline V lookup: CDR1 SGHDT, CDR2 YYEEEE. Comments on this clone: What it binds is not known.

Produced via immunoSEQ multiplex PCR; TCRdb's table is partial and in-frame only. The sample yields some 100,000 clones, more than 70% seen once. The rearrangement uses TRBV5-6 and TRBJ1-1, with D perhaps matching TRBD1 (5 bases). The source of this sequence is an adult who received the AZD1222 COVID-19 vaccine. The sequences come from peripheral blood, collected 28 days after the second AZD1222 dose. The CDR3 coding sequence is TGTGCCAGCAGCTCCGGGACGGAGGAAGCTTTCTTT. It encodes CASSSGTEEAFF.